Shown below are 18 T cell receptor beta chains from a single sample sequenced in a study of blood T cell repertoires in COVID-19. The table came from immunoSEQ multiplex PCR; TCRdb's copy has only in-frame clones and leaves some out. The data hold around 150,000 clones, with 65% to 85% observed a single time. The specimen was peripheral blood. These receptors all come from a man in his forties or fifties with active or convalescent COVID-19.

This rearrangement joins TRBV7-2 to TRBJ2-6; no reliable D call. This CDR3 has 16 residues. Trimming took 1 base from V and 4 from J, leaving 11 bases between them. The germline gives CDR1 SGHTA, CDR2 FQGNSA. The CDR3 DNA reads TGTGCCAGCAGCTTAGGACTGGCTAGGGGGGCCAACGTCCTGACTTTC. This gives the protein CASSLGLARGANVLTF.

The rearrangement links TRBV10-3 to TRBJ2-1, with a weak D call TRBD2 (7 bases). The CDR3 length is 16 residues. The V end lost 2 bases, the J end lost 7 bases, and 18 bases lay between the germline ends. Per germline, CDR1 ENHRY and CDR2 SYGVKD. CDR3 residues: CAISEDAGVGTNEQFF. CDR3 in DNA: TGTGCCATCAGTGAGGACGCGGGAGTCGGGACAAATGAGCAGTTCTTC.

This chain links TRBV7-3 with TRBJ2-7, with D possibly matching TRBD1 (6 bases). The CDR3 spans 15 residues. V was pared by 1 base and J by 3 bases, with 13 bases between. Per germline, CDR1 SGHTA and CDR2 FQGTGA. The CDR3 reads CASSLSPRGLYEQYF. CDR3 in DNA: TGTGCCAGCAGCTTAAGTCCCAGGGGCCTCTACGAGCAGTACTTC.

This clone has only a few counts. The genes are TRBV24-1 and TRBJ2-1; the match to TRBD2 covers 14 bases. The junction had 10 bases not matched to a gene; V was cut back by 4 bases and J by 0 bases. The CDR3 extends over 20 amino acids. Germline CDR1 reads KGHDR; CDR2 reads SFDVKD. CDR3 sequence: CATSEMGLAGASSSYNEQFF. The CDR3 region has the DNA TGTGCCACCAGTGAAATGGGACTAGCGGGAGCCTCGAGCTCCTACAATGAGCAGTTCTTC.

This chain uses TRBV2 with TRBJ2-5; TRBD1 agrees at 11 bases. CDR1 SNHLY and CDR2 FYNNEI come from the germline V gene. V trimming: 9 bases; J trimming: 5 bases; junction bases outside the gene matches: 8. The CDR3 is 14 amino acids. CDR3 in amino acids: CASRTGGLRETQYF. The DNA for the CDR3 is TGTGCCAGTCGGACAGGGGGCCTCCGGGAGACCCAGTACTTC.

The chain carries TRBV10-3 and TRBJ1-5; the D gene is possibly TRBD1 (6 bases). Trimming shortened V by 4 bases and J by 3 bases, and 13 bases separated the two germline ends. The CDR3 runs 15 residues. CDR1 and CDR2 (germline): ENHRY, SYGVKD. This CDR3 is CAISADRLLNQPQHF. CDR3 in DNA: TGTGCCATCAGTGCTGACAGGCTACTCAATCAGCCCCAGCATTTT.

The chain recombines TRBV1 with TRBJ2-5; whether TRBD2, the table's D call, matches the DNA was not checked. TRBV1 is classified as a pseudogene. There are 14 residues in the CDR3. The CDR3 loop reads CTSSPFMRHETQYF. The CDR3, as DNA: TGCACCAGCAGCCCCTTCATGCGGCACGAGACCCAGTACTTC.

The CDR3 coding sequence is TGTGCCAGCAGCGCAGAACGGCAGGGGAGTTTCGGGGAGACCCAGTACTTC. Its protein product is CASSAERQGSFGETQYF. The rearrangement links TRBV9 to TRBJ2-5; D is possibly TRBD1 (6 bases). The CDR3 runs to 17 residues. The germline gives CDR1 SGDLS, CDR2 YYNGEE. V was clipped by 3 bases and J by 5 bases, with 23 bases between them. Using reference TRBV9 and TRBJ2-5 for the parts outside the CDR3, the full variable domain is DSGVTQTPKHLITATGQRVTLRCSPRSGDLSVYWYQQSLDQGLQFLIQYYNGEERAKGNILERFSAQQFPDLHSELNLSSLELGDSALYFCASSAERQGSFGETQYFGPGTRLLVL.

V is TRBV24-1 and J is TRBJ2-1, with TRBD2 matching over 8 bases. V shed 0 bases and J 2 bases; nucleotides not matched to a gene: 2. The length of the CDR3 is 16 residues. CDR1 is KGHDR and CDR2 is SFDVKD in the germline V gene. Written as DNA, the CDR3 is TGTGCCACCAGTGATTTGCGGGGGGGGACCTACAATGAGCAGTTCTTC. This sequence encodes CATSDLRGGTYNEQFF.

This chain links TRBV5-1 with TRBJ1-4; D unresolved. The germline CDR1 and CDR2 sequences are SGHRS and YFSETQ. The CDR3 is 14 amino acids. Deletions cut 4 bases from V and 5 bases from J, with 12 bases between. The CDR3 loop is CASSPGRLNEKLFF. DNA for the CDR3: TGCGCCAGCAGCCCCGGCAGGTTAAATGAAAAACTGTTTTTT. The full variable domain, rest sourced from reference TRBV5-1 and TRBJ1-4, is KAGVTQTPRYLIKTRGQQVTLSCSPISGHRSVSWYQQTPGQGLQFLFEYFSETQRNKGNFPGRFSGRQFSNSRSEMNVSTLELGDSALYLCASSPGRLNEKLFFGSGTQLSVL.

In this sample, this clone turned up a few times. The chain joins TRBV5-1 to TRBJ1-6; 7 positions match TRBD1. Germline values: CDR1 SGHRS, CDR2 YFSETQ. The CDR3 extends over 16 amino acids. Trimming took 3 bases from V and 0 from J; bases not matched to a gene: 3. CDR3 coding DNA: TGCGCCAGCAGCTCGGGACAGAGCTCCTATAATTCACCCCTCCACTTT. Translation: CASSSGQSSYNSPLHF.

The V gene is TRBV3-1 (or the pseudogene TRBV3-2), the J gene TRBJ2-3; TRBD2 matches at 12 bases. The J segment lost 5 bases and the V segment lost 2 bases, leaving 5 bases of the junction unmatched. CDR3 length equals 16 residues. The V gene's germline CDR1 is LGHDT and CDR2 YNNKEL (reference sequence). In nucleotides, the CDR3 is TGTGCCAGCAGCCAACTAGCGGGAGGGCCTGGAGATACGCAGTATTTT. It yields the protein CASSQLAGGPGDTQYF.

The chain carries TRBV30 and TRBJ2-7, with a possible D match to TRBD2 (5 bases). The V gene lost 1 base and the J gene lost 3 bases, with 10 bases spanning the gap. CDR1 is GTSNPN and CDR2 is SVGIG in the germline V gene (reference sequence). The CDR3 has 13 amino acids. The CDR3 DNA reads TGTGCCTGGAGTGAAGGACTTGGCTACGAGCAGTACTTC. Translation: CAWSEGLGYEQYF. Drawing the rest from reference TRBV30 and TRBJ2-7, the complete variable domain is SQTIHQWPATLVQPVGSPLSLECTVEGTSNPNLYWYRQAAGRGLQLLFYSVGIGQISSEVPQNLSASRPQDRQFILSSKKLLLSDSGFYLCAWSEGLGYEQYFGPGTRLTVT.

J is TRBJ2-7 and V is TRBV7-8; maybe TRBD1 (6 bases). The CDR3 is made up of 14 amino acids. In germline, CDR1 is SGHVS, CDR2 FQNEAQ. V was clipped by 1 base and J by 1 base, with 8 bases between them. CDR3 amino acids: CASSLGGLSYEQYF. The CDR3, as DNA: TGTGCCAGCAGCTTAGGGGGGCTGTCCTACGAGCAGTACTTC.

The chain has TRBV7-2 and TRBJ2-7, with 8 bases aligning to TRBD2. The germline gives CDR1 SGHTA, CDR2 FQGNSA. This CDR3 comprises 14 residues. V lost 3 bases and J lost 6; bases outside the gene matches: 7. The CDR3 spells CASSFQAGDIEQYF. The CDR3, as DNA: TGTGCCAGCAGCTTTCAAGCGGGAGATATCGAGCAGTACTTC.

This clone was found a few times. The genes are TRBV6-2 or TRBV6-3 and TRBJ2-7; 8 bases agree with TRBD1. The CDR3 runs 16 residues. J gave up 0 bases and V 4 bases, and 8 bases lay outside the gene matches. Germline-derived CDR1 and CDR2 are MNHEY and SVGEGT. The CDR3 coding sequence is TGTGCCAGCAGTTTTCCCGGACAGGGTAGCTCCTACGAGCAGTACTTC. Its protein product is CASSFPGQGSSYEQYF.

The rearrangement joins TRBV5-4 to TRBJ1-1; possible D gene TRBD1, 6 bases. Germline CDR1 reads SGHNT; CDR2 reads YYREEE (reference sequence). V lost 4 bases to trimming and J lost 3 bases, with 19 bases between them. The CDR3 spans 16 residues. The CDR3 sequence is CASSTPGQKEHTEAFF. The CDR3 DNA follows: TGTGCCAGCAGCACTCCCGGACAGAAAGAGCACACTGAAGCTTTCTTT.

The gene calls are TRBV3-1 (or the pseudogene TRBV3-2) and TRBJ1-1; D remains ambiguous. Trimming left V 0 bases short and J 2 bases short, with 10 bases between. Germline values: CDR1 LGHDT, CDR2 YNNKEL (reference sequence). The CDR3 is 15 amino acids. Here the CDR3 DNA reads TGTGCCAGCAGCCAAGATTCCAGCGCCAACACTGAAGCTTTCTTT. Protein product: CASSQDSSANTEAFF.